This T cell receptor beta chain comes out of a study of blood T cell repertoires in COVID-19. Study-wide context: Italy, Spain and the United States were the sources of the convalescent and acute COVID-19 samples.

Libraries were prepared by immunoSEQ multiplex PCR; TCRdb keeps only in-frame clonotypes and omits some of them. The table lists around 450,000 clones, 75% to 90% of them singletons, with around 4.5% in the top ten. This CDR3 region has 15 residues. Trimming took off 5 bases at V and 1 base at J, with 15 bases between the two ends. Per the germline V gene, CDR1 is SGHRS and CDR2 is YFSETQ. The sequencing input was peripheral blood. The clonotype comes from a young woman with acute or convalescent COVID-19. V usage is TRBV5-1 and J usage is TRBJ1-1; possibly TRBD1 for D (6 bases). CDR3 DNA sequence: TGCGCCAGCAGTTCGACAGGCGCCTCGAACACTGAAGCTTTCTTT. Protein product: CASSSTGASNTEAFF.